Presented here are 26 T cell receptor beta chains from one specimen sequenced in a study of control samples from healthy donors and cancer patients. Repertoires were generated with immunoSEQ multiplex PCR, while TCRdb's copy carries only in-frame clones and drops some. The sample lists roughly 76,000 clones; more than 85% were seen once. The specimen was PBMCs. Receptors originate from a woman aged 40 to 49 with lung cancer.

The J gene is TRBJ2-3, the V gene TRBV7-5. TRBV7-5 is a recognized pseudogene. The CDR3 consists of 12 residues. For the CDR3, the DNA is TGTGCCAGAAGCCCTTGGGGTGATCGGCAGTATTTT. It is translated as CARSPWGDRQYF.

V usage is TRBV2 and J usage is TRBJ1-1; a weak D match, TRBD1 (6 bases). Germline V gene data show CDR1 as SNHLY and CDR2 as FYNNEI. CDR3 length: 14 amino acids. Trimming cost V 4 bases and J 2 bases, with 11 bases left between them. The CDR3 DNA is TGTGCCAGCAGTGTCCGGACAGACAACACTGAAGCTTTCTTT. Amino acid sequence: CASSVRTDNTEAFF.

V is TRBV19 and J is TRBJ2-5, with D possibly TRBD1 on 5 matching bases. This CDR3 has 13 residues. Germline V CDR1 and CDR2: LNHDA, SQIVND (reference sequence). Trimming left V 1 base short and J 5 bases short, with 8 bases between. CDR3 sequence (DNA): TGTGCCAGTAGTATAGCACAGGCCGAGACCCAGTACTTC. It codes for CASSIAQAETQYF. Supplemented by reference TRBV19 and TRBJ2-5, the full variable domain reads DGGITQSPKYLFRKEGQNVTLSCEQNLNHDAMYWYRQDPGQGLRLIYYSQIVNDFQKGDIAEGYSVSREKKESFPLTVTSAQKNPTAFYLCASSIAQAETQYFGPGTRLLVL.

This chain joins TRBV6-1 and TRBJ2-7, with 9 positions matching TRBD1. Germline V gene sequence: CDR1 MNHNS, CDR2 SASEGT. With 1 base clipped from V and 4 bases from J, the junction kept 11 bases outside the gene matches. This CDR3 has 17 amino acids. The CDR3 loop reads CASSEVGWGTGTYEQYF. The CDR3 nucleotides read TGTGCCAGCAGTGAAGTAGGGTGGGGGACAGGGACTTACGAGCAGTACTTC.

In DNA form, the CDR3 reads TGTGCCAGCAGCTCTGACAGGGGAGATGAAAAACTGTTTTTT. Translating it yields CASSSDRGDEKLFF. The chain uses TRBV9 and TRBJ1-4; TRBD1 matches at 8 bases. Germline loops: CDR1 SGDLS, CDR2 YYNGEE. V lost 4 bases and J lost 6; bases outside the gene matches: 5. The CDR3 extends over 14 amino acids.

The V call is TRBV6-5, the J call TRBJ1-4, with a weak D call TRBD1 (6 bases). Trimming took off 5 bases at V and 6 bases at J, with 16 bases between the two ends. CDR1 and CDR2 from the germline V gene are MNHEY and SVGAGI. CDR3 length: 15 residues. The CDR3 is CASSPSQGPDEKLFF. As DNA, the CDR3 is TGTGCCAGCAGTCCAAGTCAGGGGCCGGATGAAAAACTGTTTTTT.

CDR3 amino acids: CATVRWETQYF. The CDR3 nucleotides read TGTGCCACCGTGAGATGGGAGACCCAGTACTTC. V gene TRBV6-4 combines with J gene TRBJ2-5; D is undetermined. The V end was cut by 10 bases, the J end by 5 bases, with 11 bases between. Germline CDR1 is MRHNA and CDR2 is SNTAGT. CDR3 length equals 11 residues.

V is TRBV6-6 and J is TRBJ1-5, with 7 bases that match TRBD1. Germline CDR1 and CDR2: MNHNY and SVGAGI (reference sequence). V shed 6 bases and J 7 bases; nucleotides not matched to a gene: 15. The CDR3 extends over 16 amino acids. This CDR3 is CASRNQRQGFSQPQHF. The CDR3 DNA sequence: TGTGCCAGCAGGAATCAAAGACAGGGTTTCTCCCAGCCCCAGCATTTT.

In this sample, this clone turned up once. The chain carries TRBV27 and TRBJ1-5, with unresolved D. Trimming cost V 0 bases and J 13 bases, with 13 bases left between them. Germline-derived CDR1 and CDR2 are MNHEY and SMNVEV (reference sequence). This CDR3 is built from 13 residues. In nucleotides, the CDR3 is TGTGCCAGCAGTTTATCGATCGGGCGGGTGCAGCATTTT. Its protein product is CASSLSIGRVQHF.

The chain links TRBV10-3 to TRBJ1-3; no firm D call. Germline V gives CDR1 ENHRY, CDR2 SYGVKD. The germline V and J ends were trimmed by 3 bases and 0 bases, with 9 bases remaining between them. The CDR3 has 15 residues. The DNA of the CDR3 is TGTGCCATCAGTGACCGGGTCCTCTCTGGAAACACCATATATTTT. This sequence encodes CAISDRVLSGNTIYF.

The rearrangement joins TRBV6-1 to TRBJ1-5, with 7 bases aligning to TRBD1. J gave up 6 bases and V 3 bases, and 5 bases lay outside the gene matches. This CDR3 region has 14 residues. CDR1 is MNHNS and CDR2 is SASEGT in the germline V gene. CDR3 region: CASSDRGIVQPQHF. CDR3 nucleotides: TGTGCCAGCAGTGACAGGGGGATAGTTCAGCCCCAGCATTTT.

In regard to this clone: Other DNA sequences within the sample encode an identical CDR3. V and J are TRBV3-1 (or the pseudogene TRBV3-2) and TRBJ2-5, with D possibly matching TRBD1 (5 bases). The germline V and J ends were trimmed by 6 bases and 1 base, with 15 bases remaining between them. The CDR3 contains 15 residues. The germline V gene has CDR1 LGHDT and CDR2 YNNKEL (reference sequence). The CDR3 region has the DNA TGTGCCAGCAGTCACAAGACAGCCCTCCAAGAGACCCAGTACTTC. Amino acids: CASSHKTALQETQYF.

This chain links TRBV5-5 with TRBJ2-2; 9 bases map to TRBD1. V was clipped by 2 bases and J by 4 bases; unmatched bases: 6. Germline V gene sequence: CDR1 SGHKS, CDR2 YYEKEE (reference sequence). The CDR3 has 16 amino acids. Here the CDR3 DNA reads TGTGCCAGCAGCTTAGGACAGGGGAGGAGCACCGGGGAGCTGTTTTTT. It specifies CASSLGQGRSTGELFF.

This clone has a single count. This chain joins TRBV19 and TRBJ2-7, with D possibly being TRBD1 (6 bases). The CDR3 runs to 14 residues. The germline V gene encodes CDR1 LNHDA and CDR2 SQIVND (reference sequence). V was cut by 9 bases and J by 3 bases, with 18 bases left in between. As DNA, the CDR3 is TGTGCCAGCTCCCGGCGGGTACAGGGCTACGAGCAGTACTTC. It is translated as CASSRRVQGYEQYF. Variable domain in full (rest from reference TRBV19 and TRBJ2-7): DGGITQSPKYLFRKEGQNVTLSCEQNLNHDAMYWYRQDPGQGLRLIYYSQIVNDFQKGDIAEGYSVSREKKESFPLTVTSAQKNPTAFYLCASSRRVQGYEQYFGPGTRLTVT.

CDR3 DNA sequence: TGCGCCAGCAGCTTGAGGGGCAGCACCTCCCTCCCGAACACCGGGGAGCTGTTTTTT. Its translation: CASSLRGSTSLPNTGELFF. The chain uses TRBV5-1 and TRBJ2-2, with TRBD1 as a possible D gene (5 bases). The CDR3 extends over 19 amino acids. Between the trimmed V and J ends, which lost 1 base and 0 bases, there was a span of 19 bases. The germline V gene encodes CDR1 SGHRS and CDR2 YFSETQ. Based on the CDR3 plus reference TRBV5-1 and TRBJ2-2, the full variable domain is KAGVTQTPRYLIKTRGQQVTLSCSPISGHRSVSWYQQTPGQGLQFLFEYFSETQRNKGNFPGRFSGRQFSNSRSEMNVSTLELGDSALYLCASSLRGSTSLPNTGELFFGEGSRLTVL.

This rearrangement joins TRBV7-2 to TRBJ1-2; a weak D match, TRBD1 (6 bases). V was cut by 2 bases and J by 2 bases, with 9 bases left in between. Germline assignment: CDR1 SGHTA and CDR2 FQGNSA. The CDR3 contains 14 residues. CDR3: CASSLTGQNYGYTF. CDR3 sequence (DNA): TGTGCCAGCAGCTTAACTGGACAGAACTATGGCTACACCTTC.

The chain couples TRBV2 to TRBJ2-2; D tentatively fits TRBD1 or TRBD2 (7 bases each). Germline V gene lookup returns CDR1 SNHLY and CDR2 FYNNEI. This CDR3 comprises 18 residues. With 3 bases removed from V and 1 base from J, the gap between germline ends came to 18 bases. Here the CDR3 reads CASSDPIRGGGNTGELFF. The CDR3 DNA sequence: TGTGCCAGCAGTGACCCCATCAGGGGGGGCGGGAACACCGGGGAGCTGTTTTTT.

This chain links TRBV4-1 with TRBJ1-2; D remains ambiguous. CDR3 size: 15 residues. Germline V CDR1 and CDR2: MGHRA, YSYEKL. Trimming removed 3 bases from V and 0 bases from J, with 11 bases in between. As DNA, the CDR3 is TGCGCCAGCAGCCACGGAGGTGGGACTAACTATGGCTACACCTTC. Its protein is CASSHGGGTNYGYTF.

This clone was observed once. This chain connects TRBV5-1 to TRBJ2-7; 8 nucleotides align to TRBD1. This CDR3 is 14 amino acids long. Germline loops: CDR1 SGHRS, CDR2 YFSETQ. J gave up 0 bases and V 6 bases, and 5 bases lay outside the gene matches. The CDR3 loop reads CASTAGGSSYEQYF. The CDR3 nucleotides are TGCGCCAGCACCGCAGGGGGCAGCTCCTACGAGCAGTACTTC.

The CDR3 loop is CASSPLGQGPSMGNQPQHF. CDR3 DNA sequence: TGTGCCAGCTCACCACTGGGACAGGGGCCATCTATGGGCAATCAGCCCCAGCATTTT. V gene TRBV18 combines with J gene TRBJ1-5; TRBD1 aligns across 10 bases. The CDR3 contains 19 residues. J gave up 2 bases and V 1 base, and 11 bases lay outside the gene matches. Per germline, CDR1 KGHSH and CDR2 LQKENI.

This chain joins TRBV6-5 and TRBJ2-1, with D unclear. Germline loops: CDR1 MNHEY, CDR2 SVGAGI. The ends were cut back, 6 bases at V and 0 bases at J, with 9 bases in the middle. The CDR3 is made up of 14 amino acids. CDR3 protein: CASRPGGSYNEQFF. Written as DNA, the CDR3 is TGTGCCAGCAGACCAGGTGGCTCCTACAATGAGCAGTTCTTC.

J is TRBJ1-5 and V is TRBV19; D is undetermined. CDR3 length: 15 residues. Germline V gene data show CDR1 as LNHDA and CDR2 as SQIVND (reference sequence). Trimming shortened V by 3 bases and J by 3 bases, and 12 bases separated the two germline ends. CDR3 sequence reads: CASSIRDTFNQPQHF. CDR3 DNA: TGTGCCAGTAGTATTCGGGATACCTTCAATCAGCCCCAGCATTTT.

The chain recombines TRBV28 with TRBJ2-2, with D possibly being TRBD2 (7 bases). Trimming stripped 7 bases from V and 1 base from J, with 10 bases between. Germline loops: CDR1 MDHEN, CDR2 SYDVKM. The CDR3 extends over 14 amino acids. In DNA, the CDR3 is TGTGCCAGCACCGGGGGGCTGAACACCGGGGAGCTGTTTTTT. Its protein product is CASTGGLNTGELFF. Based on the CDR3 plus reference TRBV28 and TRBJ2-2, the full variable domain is DVKVTQSSRYLVKRTGEKVFLECVQDMDHENMFWYRQDPGLGLRLIYFSYDVKMKEKGDIPEGYSVSREKKERFSLILESASTNQTSMYLCASTGGLNTGELFFGEGSRLTVL.

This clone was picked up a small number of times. The DNA of the CDR3 is TGTGCCAGCAGCTTGGTGACAGGGTCGCCACCCCTCCACTTT. Protein product: CASSLVTGSPPLHF. J is TRBJ1-6 and V is TRBV7-9, with 7 positions matching TRBD1. Germline CDR1 reads SEHNR; CDR2 reads FQNEAQ (reference sequence). V lost 3 bases and J lost 11; bases outside the gene matches: 7. This CDR3 spans 14 amino acids.

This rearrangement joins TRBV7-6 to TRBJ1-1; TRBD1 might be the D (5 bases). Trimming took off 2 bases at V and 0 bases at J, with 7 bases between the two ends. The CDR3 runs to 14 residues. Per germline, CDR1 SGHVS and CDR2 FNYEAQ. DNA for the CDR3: TGTGCCAGCAGCTTACAGGGCTTGAACACTGAAGCTTTCTTT. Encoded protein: CASSLQGLNTEAFF.

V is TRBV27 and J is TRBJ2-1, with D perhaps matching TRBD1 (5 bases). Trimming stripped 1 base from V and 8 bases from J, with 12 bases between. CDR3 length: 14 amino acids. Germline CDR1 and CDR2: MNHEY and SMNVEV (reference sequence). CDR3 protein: CASSLWQGVDEQFF. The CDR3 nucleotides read TGTGCCAGCAGTTTATGGCAGGGTGTCGATGAGCAGTTCTTC.